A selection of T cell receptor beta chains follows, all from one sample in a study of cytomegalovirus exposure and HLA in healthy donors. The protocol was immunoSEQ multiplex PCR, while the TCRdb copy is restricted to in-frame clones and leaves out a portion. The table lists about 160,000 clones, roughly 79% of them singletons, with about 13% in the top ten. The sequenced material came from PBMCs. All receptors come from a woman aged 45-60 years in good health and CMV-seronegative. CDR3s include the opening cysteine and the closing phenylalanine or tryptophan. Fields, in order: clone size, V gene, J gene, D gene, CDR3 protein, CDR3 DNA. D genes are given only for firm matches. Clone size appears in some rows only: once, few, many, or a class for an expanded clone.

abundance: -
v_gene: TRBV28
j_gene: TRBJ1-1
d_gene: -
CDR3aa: CASSLPGRGEAFF
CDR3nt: TGTGCCAGCAGTTTGCCAGGGCGGGGTGAAGCTTTCTTT

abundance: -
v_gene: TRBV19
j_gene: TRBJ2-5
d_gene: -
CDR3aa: CASSISSGQETQYF
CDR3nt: TGTGCCAGTAGTATCAGTAGCGGCCAAGAGACCCAGTACTTC

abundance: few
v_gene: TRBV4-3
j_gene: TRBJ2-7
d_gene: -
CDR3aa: CASSRTPNYEQYF
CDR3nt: TGCGCCAGCAGCCGCACCCCTAACTACGAGCAGTACTTC

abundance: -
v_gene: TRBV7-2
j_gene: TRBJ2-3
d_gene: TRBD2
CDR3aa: CASSLTLDLAGFSKQYF
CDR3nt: TGTGCCAGCAGCTTAACCCTGGACTTAGCGGGTTTTAGTAAGCAGTATTTT

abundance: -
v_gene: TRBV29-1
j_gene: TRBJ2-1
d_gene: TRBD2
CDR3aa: CSARSGMLIGEQFF
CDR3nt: TGCAGCGCCAGGAGCGGGATGCTAATCGGTGAGCAGTTCTTC

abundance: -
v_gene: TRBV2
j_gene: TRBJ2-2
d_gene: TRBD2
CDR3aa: CASSATSVTGELFF
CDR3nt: TGTGCCAGCAGCGCCACTAGCGTTACCGGGGAGCTGTTTTTT

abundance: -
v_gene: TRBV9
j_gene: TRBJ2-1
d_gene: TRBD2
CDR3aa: CASSARLAGGLNEQFF
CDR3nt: TGTGCCAGCAGCGCCCGACTAGCGGGGGGCCTTAATGAGCAGTTCTTC

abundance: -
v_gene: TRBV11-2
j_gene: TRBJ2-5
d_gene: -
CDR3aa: CASSLVSRGKTQYF
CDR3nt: TGTGCCAGCAGCTTAGTGAGTAGGGGGAAGACCCAGTACTTC

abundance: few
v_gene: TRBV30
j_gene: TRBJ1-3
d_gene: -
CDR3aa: CAWSPSPGNTIYF
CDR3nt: TGTGCCTGGAGCCCGTCCCCCGGAAACACCATATATTTT

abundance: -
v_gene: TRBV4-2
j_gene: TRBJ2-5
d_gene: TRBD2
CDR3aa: CASSHRLSGVQETQYF
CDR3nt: TGTGCCAGCAGCCACCGGCTAAGCGGGGTTCAAGAGACCCAGTACTTC